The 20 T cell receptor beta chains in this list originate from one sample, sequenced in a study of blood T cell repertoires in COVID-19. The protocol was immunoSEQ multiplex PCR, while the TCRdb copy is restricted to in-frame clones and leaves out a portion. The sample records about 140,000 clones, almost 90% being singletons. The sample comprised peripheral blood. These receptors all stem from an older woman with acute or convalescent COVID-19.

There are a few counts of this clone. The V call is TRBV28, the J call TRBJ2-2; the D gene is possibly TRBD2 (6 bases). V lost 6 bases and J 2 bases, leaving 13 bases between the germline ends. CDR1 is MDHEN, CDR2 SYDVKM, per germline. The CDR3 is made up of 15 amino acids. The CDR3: CASSPWGVNTGELFF. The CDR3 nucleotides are TGTGCCAGCAGCCCATGGGGGGTTAACACCGGGGAGCTGTTTTTT. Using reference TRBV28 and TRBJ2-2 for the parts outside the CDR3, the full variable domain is DVKVTQSSRYLVKRTGEKVFLECVQDMDHENMFWYRQDPGLGLRLIYFSYDVKMKEKGDIPEGYSVSREKKERFSLILESASTNQTSMYLCASSPWGVNTGELFFGEGSRLTVL.

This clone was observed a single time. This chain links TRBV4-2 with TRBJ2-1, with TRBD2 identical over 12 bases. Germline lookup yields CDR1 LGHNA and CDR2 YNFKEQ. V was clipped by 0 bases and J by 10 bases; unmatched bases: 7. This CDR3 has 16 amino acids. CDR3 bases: TGTGCCAGCAGCCAAGATACTCTAGCGGGGGGGCGCGAGCAGTTCTTC. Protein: CASSQDTLAGGREQFF.

The CDR3 protein is CASSRDRGSYEQYF. The CDR3 DNA follows: TGTGCCAGCAGCCGGGACAGGGGATCCTACGAGCAGTACTTC. V gene TRBV3-1 (or the pseudogene TRBV3-2) combines with J gene TRBJ2-7, with 10 bases matching TRBD1. From germline, CDR1 is LGHDT and CDR2 YNNKEL (reference sequence). V was clipped by 4 bases and J by 1 base; unmatched bases: 1. The CDR3 length is 14 residues.

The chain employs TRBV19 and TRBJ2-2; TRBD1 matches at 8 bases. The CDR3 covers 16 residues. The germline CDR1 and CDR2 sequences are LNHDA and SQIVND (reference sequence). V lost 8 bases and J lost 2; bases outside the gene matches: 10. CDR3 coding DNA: TGTGCCAGTGAAGTAGCAGGGGGCTCAAACACCGGGGAGCTGTTTTTT. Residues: CASEVAGGSNTGELFF. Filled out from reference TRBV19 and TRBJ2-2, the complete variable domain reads DGGITQSPKYLFRKEGQNVTLSCEQNLNHDAMYWYRQDPGQGLRLIYYSQIVNDFQKGDIAEGYSVSREKKESFPLTVTSAQKNPTAFYLCASEVAGGSNTGELFFGEGSRLTVL.

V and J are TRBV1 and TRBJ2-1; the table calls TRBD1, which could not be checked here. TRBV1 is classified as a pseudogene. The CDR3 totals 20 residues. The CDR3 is CTSSQPSTIHRGLLNNEQFF. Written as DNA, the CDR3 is TGCACCAGCAGCCAACCCTCGACCATTCACAGGGGCCTTTTGAACAATGAGCAGTTCTTC.

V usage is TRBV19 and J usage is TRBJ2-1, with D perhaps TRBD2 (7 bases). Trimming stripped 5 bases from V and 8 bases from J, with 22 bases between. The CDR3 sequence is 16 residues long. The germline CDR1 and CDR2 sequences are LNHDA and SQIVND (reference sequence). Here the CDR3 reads CASSPRLFGGGHEQFF. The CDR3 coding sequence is TGTGCCAGTAGTCCCCGTTTATTTGGGGGGGGCCATGAGCAGTTCTTC.

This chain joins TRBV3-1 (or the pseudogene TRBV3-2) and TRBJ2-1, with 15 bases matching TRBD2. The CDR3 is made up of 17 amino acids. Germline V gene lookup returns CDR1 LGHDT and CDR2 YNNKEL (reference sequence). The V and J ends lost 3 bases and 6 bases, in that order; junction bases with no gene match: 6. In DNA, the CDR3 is TGTGCCAGCAGCCAGAGGGGACTAGCGGGGGGCTTCAATGAGCAGTTCTTC. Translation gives CASSQRGLAGGFNEQFF.

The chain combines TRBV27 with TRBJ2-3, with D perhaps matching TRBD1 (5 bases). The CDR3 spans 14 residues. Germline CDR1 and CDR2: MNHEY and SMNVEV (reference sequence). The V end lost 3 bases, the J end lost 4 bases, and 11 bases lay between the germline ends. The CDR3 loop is CASSFSGSADTQYF. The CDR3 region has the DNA TGTGCCAGCAGTTTTTCAGGGTCCGCAGATACGCAGTATTTT.

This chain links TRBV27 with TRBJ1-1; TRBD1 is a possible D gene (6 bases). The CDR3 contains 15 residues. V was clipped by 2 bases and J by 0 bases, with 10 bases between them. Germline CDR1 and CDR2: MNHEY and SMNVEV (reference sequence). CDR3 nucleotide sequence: TGTGCCAGCAGTTTAGGTGCAGGGGTGAACACTGAAGCTTTCTTT. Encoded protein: CASSLGAGVNTEAFF.

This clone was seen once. CDR3 nucleotides: TGTGCCATCAGTGGAGGGTTGAGACTTTCAGCCTATGGCTACACCTTC. It translates to CAISGGLRLSAYGYTF. The chain is built from TRBV10-3 and TRBJ1-2; no clear D. The germline CDR1 and CDR2 sequences are ENHRY and SYGVKD. The CDR3 extends over 16 amino acids. V was cut by 4 bases and J by 4 bases, with 19 bases left in between.

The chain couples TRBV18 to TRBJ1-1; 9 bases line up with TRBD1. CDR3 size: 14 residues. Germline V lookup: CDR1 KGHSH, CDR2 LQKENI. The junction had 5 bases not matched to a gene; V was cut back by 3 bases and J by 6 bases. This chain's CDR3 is CASSPDRGWAEAFF. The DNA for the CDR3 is TGTGCCAGCTCACCGGACAGGGGATGGGCTGAAGCTTTCTTT.

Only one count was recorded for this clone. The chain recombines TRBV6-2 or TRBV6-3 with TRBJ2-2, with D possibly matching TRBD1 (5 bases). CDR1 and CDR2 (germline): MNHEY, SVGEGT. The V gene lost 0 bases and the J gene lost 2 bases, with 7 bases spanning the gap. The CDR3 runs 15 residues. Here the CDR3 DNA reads TGTGCCAGCAGTTACTCAGGGGCAAACACCGGGGAGCTGTTTTTT. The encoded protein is CASSYSGANTGELFF.

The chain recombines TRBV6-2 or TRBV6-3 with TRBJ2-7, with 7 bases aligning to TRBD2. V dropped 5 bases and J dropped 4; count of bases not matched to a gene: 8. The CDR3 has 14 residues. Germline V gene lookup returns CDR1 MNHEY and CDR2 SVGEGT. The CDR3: CASSLPGGGYEQYF. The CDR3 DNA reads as TGTGCCAGCAGTCTCCCGGGCGGGGGTTACGAGCAGTACTTC.

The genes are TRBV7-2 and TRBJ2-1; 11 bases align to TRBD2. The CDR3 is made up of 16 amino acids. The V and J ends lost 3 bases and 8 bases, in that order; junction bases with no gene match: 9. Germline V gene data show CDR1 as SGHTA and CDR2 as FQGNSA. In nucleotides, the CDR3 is TGTGCCAGCAGCTTCATACTCGGGACTAGCGGCGATGAGCAGTTCTTC. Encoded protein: CASSFILGTSGDEQFF. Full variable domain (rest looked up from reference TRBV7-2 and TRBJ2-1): GAGVSQSPSNKVTEKGKDVELRCDPISGHTALYWYRQSLGQGLEFLIYFQGNSAPDKSGLPSDRFSAERTGGSVSTLTIQRTQQEDSAVYLCASSFILGTSGDEQFFGPGTRLTVL.

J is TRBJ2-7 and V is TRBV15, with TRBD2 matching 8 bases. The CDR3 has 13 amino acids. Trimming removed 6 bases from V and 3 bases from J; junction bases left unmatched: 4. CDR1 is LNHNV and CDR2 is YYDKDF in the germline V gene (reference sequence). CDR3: CATRTSDYYEQYF. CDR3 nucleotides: TGTGCCACCAGGACTAGCGACTACTACGAGCAGTACTTC.

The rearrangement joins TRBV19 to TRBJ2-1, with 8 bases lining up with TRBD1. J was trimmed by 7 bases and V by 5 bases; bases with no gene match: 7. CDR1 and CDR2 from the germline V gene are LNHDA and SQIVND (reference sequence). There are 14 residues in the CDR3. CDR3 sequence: CASSVQGVGNEQFF. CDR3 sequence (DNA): TGTGCCAGTAGTGTACAGGGGGTAGGGAATGAGCAGTTCTTC.

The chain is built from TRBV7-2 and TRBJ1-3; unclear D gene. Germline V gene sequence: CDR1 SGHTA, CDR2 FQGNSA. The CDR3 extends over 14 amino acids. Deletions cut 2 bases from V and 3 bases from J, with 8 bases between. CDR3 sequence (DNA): TGTGCCAGCAGCTTACAGCGGAATGGAAACACCATATATTTT. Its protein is CASSLQRNGNTIYF. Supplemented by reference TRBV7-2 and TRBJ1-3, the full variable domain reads GAGVSQSPSNKVTEKGKDVELRCDPISGHTALYWYRQSLGQGLEFLIYFQGNSAPDKSGLPSDRFSAERTGGSVSTLTIQRTQQEDSAVYLCASSLQRNGNTIYFGEGSWLTVV.

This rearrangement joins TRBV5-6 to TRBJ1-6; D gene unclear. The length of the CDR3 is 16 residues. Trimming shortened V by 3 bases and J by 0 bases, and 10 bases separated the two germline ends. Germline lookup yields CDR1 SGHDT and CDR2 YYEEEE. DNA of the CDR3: TGTGCCAGCAGCTCAGACATTGGCTCCTATAATTCACCCCTCCACTTT. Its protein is CASSSDIGSYNSPLHF.

The CDR3 is CASSYSSGNQPQHF. The CDR3 bases are TGTGCCAGCAGTTACTCGTCAGGCAATCAGCCCCAGCATTTT. This sequence joins TRBV6-5 and TRBJ1-5, with D uncertain. V was shortened by 0 bases and J by 2 bases, with 5 bases between the two germline ends. The CDR3 has 14 residues. CDR1 and CDR2 from the germline V gene are MNHEY and SVGAGI.

CDR3 bases: TGTGCCGGCGCAACAGGGTTGAGGACTGAAGCTTTCTTT. Translation: CAGATGLRTEAFF. The J gene is TRBJ1-1, the V gene TRBV7-9; perhaps TRBD1 as D (6 bases). V was shortened by 11 bases and J by 5 bases, with 18 bases between the two germline ends. CDR3 length: 13 amino acids. The V gene's germline CDR1 is SEHNR and CDR2 FQNEAQ (reference sequence).